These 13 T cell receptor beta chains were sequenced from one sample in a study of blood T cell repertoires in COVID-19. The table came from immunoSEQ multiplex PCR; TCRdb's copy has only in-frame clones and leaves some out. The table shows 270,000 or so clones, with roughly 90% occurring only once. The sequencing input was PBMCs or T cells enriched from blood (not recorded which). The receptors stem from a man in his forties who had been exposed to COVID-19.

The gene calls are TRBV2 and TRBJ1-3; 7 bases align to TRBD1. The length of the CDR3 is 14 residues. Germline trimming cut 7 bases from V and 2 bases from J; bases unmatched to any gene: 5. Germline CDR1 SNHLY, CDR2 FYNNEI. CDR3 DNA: TGTGCCAGCACCAGGGGGATAACTGGAAACACCATATATTTT. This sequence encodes CASTRGITGNTIYF. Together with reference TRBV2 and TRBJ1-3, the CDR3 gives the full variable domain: EPEVTQTPSHQVTQMGQEVILRCVPISNHLYFYWYRQILGQKVEFLVSFYNNEISEKSEIFDDQFSVERPDGSNFTLKIRSTKLEDSAMYFCASTRGITGNTIYFGEGSWLTVV.

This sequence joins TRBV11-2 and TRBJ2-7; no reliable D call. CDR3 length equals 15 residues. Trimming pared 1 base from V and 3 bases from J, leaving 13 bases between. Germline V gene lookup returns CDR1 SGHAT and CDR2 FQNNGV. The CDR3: CASSLALGQSYEQYF. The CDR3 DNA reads TGTGCCAGCAGCTTAGCGCTAGGCCAGAGCTACGAGCAGTACTTC.

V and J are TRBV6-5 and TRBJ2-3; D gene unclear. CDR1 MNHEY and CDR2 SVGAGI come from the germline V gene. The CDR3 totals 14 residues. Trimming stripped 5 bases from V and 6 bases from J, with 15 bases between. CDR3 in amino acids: CASSPSTASDTQYF. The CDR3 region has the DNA TGTGCCAGCAGTCCCTCGACTGCCTCGGATACGCAGTATTTT.

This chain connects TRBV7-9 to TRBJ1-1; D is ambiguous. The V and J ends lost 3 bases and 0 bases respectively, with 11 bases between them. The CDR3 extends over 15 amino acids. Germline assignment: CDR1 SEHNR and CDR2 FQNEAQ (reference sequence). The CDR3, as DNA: TGTGCCAGCAGCTTTTCCAGTAAGATGAACACTGAAGCTTTCTTT. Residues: CASSFSSKMNTEAFF.

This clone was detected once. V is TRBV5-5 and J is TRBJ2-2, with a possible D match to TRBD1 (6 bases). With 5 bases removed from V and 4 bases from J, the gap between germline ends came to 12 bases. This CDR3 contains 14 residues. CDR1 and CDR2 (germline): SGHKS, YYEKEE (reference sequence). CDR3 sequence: CASRPQGFTGELFF. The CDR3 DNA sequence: TGTGCCAGCAGGCCACAGGGTTTCACCGGGGAGCTGTTTTTT. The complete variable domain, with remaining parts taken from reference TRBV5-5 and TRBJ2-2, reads DAGVTQSPTHLIKTRGQQVTLRCSPISGHKSVSWYQQVLGQGPQFIFQYYEKEERGRGNFPDRFSARQFPNYSSELNVNALLLGDSALYLCASRPQGFTGELFFGEGSRLTVL.

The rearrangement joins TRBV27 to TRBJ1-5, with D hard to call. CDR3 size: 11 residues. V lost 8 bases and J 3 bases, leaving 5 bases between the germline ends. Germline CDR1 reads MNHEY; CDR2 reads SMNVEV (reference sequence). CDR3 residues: CASGINQPQHF. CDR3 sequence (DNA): TGTGCCAGCGGCATCAATCAGCCCCAGCATTTT.

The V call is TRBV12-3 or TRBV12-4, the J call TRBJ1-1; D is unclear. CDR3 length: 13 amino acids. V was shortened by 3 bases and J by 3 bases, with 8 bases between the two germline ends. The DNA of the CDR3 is TGTGCCAGCAGTTTCACGGGGTACACTGAAGCTTTCTTT. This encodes CASSFTGYTEAFF.

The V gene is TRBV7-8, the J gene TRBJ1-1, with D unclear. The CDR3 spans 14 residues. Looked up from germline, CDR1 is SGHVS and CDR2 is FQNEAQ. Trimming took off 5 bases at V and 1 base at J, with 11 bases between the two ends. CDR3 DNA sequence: TGTGCCAGCAGCATCAGACACCAGAACACTGAAGCTTTCTTT. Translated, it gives CASSIRHQNTEAFF.

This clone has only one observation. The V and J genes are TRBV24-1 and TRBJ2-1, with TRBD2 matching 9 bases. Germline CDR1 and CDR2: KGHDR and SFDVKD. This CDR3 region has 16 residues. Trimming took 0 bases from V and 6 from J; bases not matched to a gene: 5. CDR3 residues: CATSDLGLAPSNEQFF. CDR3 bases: TGTGCCACCAGTGATTTGGGACTAGCGCCTAGCAATGAGCAGTTCTTC.

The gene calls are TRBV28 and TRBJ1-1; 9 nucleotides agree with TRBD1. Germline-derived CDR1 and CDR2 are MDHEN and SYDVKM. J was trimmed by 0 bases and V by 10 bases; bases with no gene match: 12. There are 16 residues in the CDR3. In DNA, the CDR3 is TGTGCCATCTACGGGACAGGGCCCTTCATGAACACTGAAGCTTTCTTT. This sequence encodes CAIYGTGPFMNTEAFF.

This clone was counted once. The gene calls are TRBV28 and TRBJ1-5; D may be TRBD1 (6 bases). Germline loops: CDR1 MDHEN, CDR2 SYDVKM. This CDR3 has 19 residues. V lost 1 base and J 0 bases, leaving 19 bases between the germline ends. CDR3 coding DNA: TGTGCCAGCAGTTTATCGCGGGGGCGCGGGTATCCTAGCAATCAGCCCCAGCATTTT. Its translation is CASSLSRGRGYPSNQPQHF.

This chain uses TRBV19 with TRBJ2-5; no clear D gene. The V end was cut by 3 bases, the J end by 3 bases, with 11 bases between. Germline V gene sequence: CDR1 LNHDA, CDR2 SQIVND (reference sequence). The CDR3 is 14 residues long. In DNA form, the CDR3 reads TGTGCCAGTAGTATGGATCTAGTTAAAGAGACCCAGTACTTC. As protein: CASSMDLVKETQYF.

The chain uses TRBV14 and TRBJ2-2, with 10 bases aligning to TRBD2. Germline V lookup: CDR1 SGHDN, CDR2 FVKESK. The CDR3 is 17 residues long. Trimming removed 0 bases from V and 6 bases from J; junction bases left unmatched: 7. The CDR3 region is CASSQDRLAGVAGELFF. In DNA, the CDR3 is TGTGCCAGCAGCCAAGACCGGCTAGCGGGAGTGGCCGGGGAGCTGTTTTTT. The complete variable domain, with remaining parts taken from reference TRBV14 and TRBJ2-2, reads EAGVTQFPSHSVIEKGQTVTLRCDPISGHDNLYWYRRVMGKEIKFLLHFVKESKQDESGMPNNRFLAERTGGTYSTLKVQPAELEDSGVYFCASSQDRLAGVAGELFFGEGSRLTVL.